This paragraph reports one TCR beta chain. Here immunoSEQ multiplex PCR was the method, and the copy in TCRdb shows in-frame clones only, minus some. The data contain about 150,000 clones, roughly 94% of them singletons. This CDR3 comprises 13 residues. Germline assignment: CDR1 MNHNY and CDR2 SVGAGI (reference sequence). V gave up 8 bases and J gave up 2 bases, with 12 bases separating them. The sample is drawn from a study of control samples from healthy donors and cancer patients. The source of this sequence is a woman aged 40-49 years in good health. The sequencing input was blood. J is TRBJ2-5 and V is TRBV6-6, with a tentative D call TRBD2 (6 bases). CDR3 loop: CASHLGSQETQYF. CDR3 in DNA: TGTGCCAGCCACCTCGGGAGTCAAGAGACCCAGTACTTC.